This entry lists 17 T cell receptor beta chains sequenced from one sample in a study of regulatory T cells in long-lasting Graves disease. Indicated time point: persistent/refractory GD, antithyroid drugs over 5 years with positive TRAb. From RNA extracted from PBMCs, the TCR library was made. The authors built TCR beta libraries using iRepertoire HTBI primers and Arm-PCR of CDR3 regions. Using its own MiXCR run on the multiplex PCR reads, TCRdb lists one record per CDR3 protein. The sample has around 460,000 distinct CDR3 sequences, about a fifth seen once; the top ten hold about 6.6%. The starting material was peripheral blood mononuclear cells (PBMCs), obtained when the disease was refractory, from a patient treated with antithyroid drugs. These receptors originate from a female donor with Graves disease.

This clonotype turned up a few times. The gene calls are TRBV9 and TRBJ1-4, with a tentative D call TRBD1 (6 bases). This CDR3 region has 15 residues. Deletions cut 3 bases from V and 4 bases from J, with 13 bases between. Looked up from germline, CDR1 is SGDLS and CDR2 is YYNGEE. CDR3 nucleotide sequence: TGTGCCAGCAGCGCGTTGACAGGAGGTAATGAAAAACTGTTTTTT. Its protein is CASSALTGGNEKLFF.

In its sample, this clonotype was seen a few times. CDR3 coding DNA: TGCAGTGCTAGATCCGGGAACCATTACGAGCAGTACTTC. It encodes CSARSGNHYEQYF. V and J are TRBV20-1 and TRBJ2-7, with TRBD2 as a possible D gene (5 bases). V lost 2 bases to trimming and J lost 4 bases, with 12 bases between them. Germline loops: CDR1 DFQATT, CDR2 SNEGSKA (reference sequence). The CDR3 loop spans 13 amino acids.

This clonotype has more than one count but fewer than ten. The V call is TRBV28, the J call TRBJ1-1; 9 bases line up with TRBD1. J gave up 4 bases and V 5 bases, and 5 bases lay outside the gene matches. Germline loops: CDR1 MDHEN, CDR2 SYDVKM. The CDR3 consists of 14 residues. The DNA of the CDR3 is TGTGCCAGCAGTCGACAGGGGGAGGGCACTGAAGCTTTCTTT. This gives the protein CASSRQGEGTEAFF.

Notes on this clonotype: The CDR3 does not end in the conserved phenylalanine or tryptophan, so this is likely a read error. The chain has TRBV24-1 and TRBJ2-2; 14 positions agree with TRBD2. Germline values: CDR1 KGHDR, CDR2 SFDVKD. The CDR3 has 18 residues. With V trimmed by 3 bases and J by 5 bases, 7 bases remained unmatched. The CDR3 DNA reads TGTGCCACCAGTGATACCCTGGGACTAGCGGGAGTTACCGGGGAGCTGTTTATT. Residues: CATSDTLGLAGVTGELFI.

The chain recombines TRBV20-1 with TRBJ1-1; D remains ambiguous. This CDR3 has 15 residues. V lost 0 bases and J 1 base, leaving 12 bases between the germline ends. Germline CDR1 DFQATT, CDR2 SNEGSKA (reference sequence). The CDR3 bases are TGCAGTGCTAGAGATGGGAGGGTGGGGAACACTGAAGCTTTCTTT. Translating it yields CSARDGRVGNTEAFF.

Details on this clonotype: This may come from a read error, since a much larger clone is one base off. V and J are TRBV12-3 or TRBV12-4 and TRBJ1-1; TRBD1 aligns across 7 bases. The CDR3 covers 16 residues. The CDR3 sequence: CAGSSTLTGWNTEAFF. CDR3 DNA: TGTGCCGGCAGTTCGACCCTGACAGGGTGGAATACTGAAGCTTTCTTT.

This clonotype was counted many times. The V call is TRBV6-1, the J call TRBJ2-7; D is undetermined. This CDR3 contains 13 residues. The V gene's germline CDR1 is MNHNS and CDR2 SASEGT. V was cut by 8 bases and J by 5 bases, with 16 bases left in between. The DNA of the CDR3 is TGTGCCAGCCGATATACTCATTTAGACGAGCAGTACTTC. Residues: CASRYTHLDEQYF.

The CDR3 loop reads CASSANRGRYTEAFF. CDR3 coding DNA: TGTGCCAGCAGTGCAAACAGGGGGAGGTACACTGAAGCTTTCTTT. The chain joins TRBV6-2 or TRBV6-3 to TRBJ1-1, with 8 bases lining up with TRBD1. The CDR3 contains 15 residues. Germline V gives CDR1 MNHEY, CDR2 SVGEGT. The J segment lost 3 bases and the V segment lost 5 bases, leaving 8 bases of the junction unmatched.

This clonotype was seen a few times. The V and J genes are TRBV7-9 and TRBJ2-4; D is possibly TRBD1 (5 bases). There are 17 residues in the CDR3. V dropped 4 bases and J dropped 0 bases, with 16 bases sitting between them. CDR1 is SEHNR, CDR2 FQNEAQ, per germline (reference sequence). The CDR3 is CASSSSRQPLAKNIQYF. The CDR3 DNA sequence: TGTGCCAGCAGCTCTTCTAGACAGCCCCTAGCCAAAAACATTCAGTACTTC.

The V gene is TRBV20-1, the J gene TRBJ2-3, with D possibly matching TRBD2 (6 bases). CDR3 length: 13 residues. V shed 3 bases and J shed 4 bases, with 11 bases lying between them. From germline, CDR1 is DFQATT and CDR2 SNEGSKA (reference sequence). The CDR3 sequence is CSASRLVSDTQYF. For the CDR3, the DNA is TGCAGTGCTAGCCGACTAGTTTCAGATACGCAGTATTTT.

This clonotype was picked up a small number of times. The CDR3: CATSDPGQAGNTIYF. Here the CDR3 DNA reads TGTGCCACCAGTGACCCGGGACAGGCTGGAAACACCATATATTTT. The chain recombines TRBV24-1 with TRBJ1-3, with 8 bases lining up with TRBD1. The length of the CDR3 is 15 residues. Germline-derived CDR1 and CDR2 are KGHDR and SFDVKD. The V and J ends lost 4 bases and 2 bases, in that order; junction bases with no gene match: 3.

In its sample, this clonotype was seen a few times. The V and J genes are TRBV29-1 and TRBJ1-1; unclear D gene. This CDR3 has 13 residues. Germline CDR1 SQVTM, CDR2 ANQGSEA. Trimming pared 6 bases from V and 3 bases from J, leaving 14 bases between. CDR3 region: CSVAQAQYTEAFF. CDR3 in DNA: TGCAGCGTAGCCCAGGCCCAGTACACTGAAGCTTTCTTT.

At least ten counts were recorded for this clonotype. This chain joins TRBV10-3 and TRBJ2-2; the match to TRBD2 covers 7 bases. With 6 bases clipped from V and 5 bases from J, the junction kept 12 bases outside the gene matches. The CDR3 loop spans 16 amino acids. Germline CDR1 reads ENHRY; CDR2 reads SYGVKD. The CDR3 spells CAIRGDMTSPTGELFF. The CDR3 DNA is TGTGCCATCAGGGGAGACATGACTAGCCCAACCGGGGAGCTGTTTTTT.

At least ten counts were recorded for this clonotype. This chain links TRBV5-1 with TRBJ1-1, with a possible D match to TRBD1 (5 bases). Germline CDR1 reads SGHRS; CDR2 reads YFSETQ. The CDR3 totals 12 residues. The CDR3 spells CVQGLPRIEAFF. The DNA for the CDR3 is TGCGTCCAGGGACTACCCCGAATCGAAGCTTTCTTT. The complete variable domain, with remaining parts taken from reference TRBV5-1 and TRBJ1-1, reads KAGVTQTPRYLIKTRGQQVTLSCSPISGHRSVSWYQQTPGQGLQFLFEYFSETQRNKGNFPGRFSGRQFSNSRSEMNVSTLELGDSALYLCVQGLPRIEAFFGQGTRLTVV.

This CDR3 is CASSSYISYEQYF. As DNA, the CDR3 is TGTGCCAGCAGCTCGTACATTTCCTACGAGCAGTACTTC. The chain joins TRBV7-2 to TRBJ2-7; D is unresolved. V gave up 4 bases and J gave up 1 base, with 8 bases separating them. CDR1 and CDR2 from the germline V gene are SGHTA and FQGNSA. This CDR3 has 13 amino acids.

The rearrangement joins TRBV27 to TRBJ1-2; D uncertain. Germline CDR1 and CDR2: MNHEY and SMNVEV (reference sequence). The CDR3 contains 15 residues. Trimming shortened V by 1 base and J by 4 bases, and 13 bases separated the two germline ends. The CDR3 reads CASSLYVSPTYGYTF. The CDR3 bases are TGTGCCAGCAGTTTATATGTCAGCCCTACCTATGGCTACACCTTC.

This clonotype was observed many times. The chain couples TRBV7-2 to TRBJ1-1; the match to TRBD1 covers 8 bases. Germline loops: CDR1 SGHTA, CDR2 FQGNSA. V shed 4 bases, J shed 4 bases, and the junction held 5 bases outside the gene matches. CDR3 length: 14 residues. The CDR3 sequence is CASSYDRGATEAFF. CDR3 in DNA: TGTGCCAGCAGCTACGACAGGGGAGCCACTGAAGCTTTCTTT.